The T cell receptor beta chain under discussion was sequenced for a study of beta chain features in type 1 diabetes listed by TCRdb under 2018. Study-level background: Mean age, gender distribution, total cell number and subset yield were not different between patients and healthy donors. A total of some 110 million sorted cells were examined across all samples, and a strong correlation was observed between cell number per subset and RNA yield. Regulatory and stem cell-like memory subsets were obtained from only 8 patients and roughly eight healthy donors, while naive and central memory subsets were obtained from all 30 or so donors. The study compared the TCRB repertoires of sorted circulating CD4+ T cell subsets in recently diagnosed type 1 diabetes patients with those in matched healthy donors.

A word on this clone: The specificity of this receptor is unknown. No clone much larger than this one lies a single base away; base qualities are absent.

Each donor gave one peripheral blood draw, averaging approximately 110 mL, which was collected into heparinised tubes. Naive, central memory, regulatory and stem cell-like memory CD4+ T cells were sorted on a BD FACSAria II using a panel including CD45RO, CCR7, CD25, CD127, CD95 and CD27. Purity was above 98% for every sorted population. PBMCs were isolated right away by Lymphoprep density gradient centrifugation and were stained directly, without culture. So that batch effects would be minimized, each experiment stained and sorted samples in pairs, pairing one healthy donor with one patient. From the germline V gene, CDR1 is KGHSH and CDR2 is LQKENI. The CDR3 measures 15 amino acids from cysteine to phenylalanine. Just the 45-base CDR3 DNA is kept, in frame starting at base 1. Trimming at the junction amounts to 1 base on V and 1 base on J, and the germline ends lie 8 bases apart. All of the isolated RNA was reverse transcribed with the High Capacity cDNA Reverse Transcription Kit, so expressed TCRB transcripts were sequenced. Deep immunoSEQ sequencing was performed on naive, central memory and regulatory T cell samples, with an average of roughly 3.3 million total reads per sample. After sorted cells were lysed in RLT buffer, RNA was extracted with DNase-treated RNeasy Micro or Mini kits, with the choice depending on cell number. To prevent cross-contamination, every cell subset was processed on its own, while patient and healthy donor samples were processed together. The immunoSEQ multiplex PCR was used to amplify TCRB sequences from cDNA, generating 87-bp fragments that spanned the CDR3 region. Sequencing of the amplicons was performed on the Illumina HiSeq platform. Turning to the authors' computational methods: Synthetic template baselines were used to correct PCR bias computationally, reads within Hamming distance 2 were collapsed, and singletons that could not be merged were discarded. Reads were aligned against IMGT to assign V, D and J genes, CDR3 length and insertions or deletions at six rearrangement sites. Within each subset, clonotype counts were normalized to sorted cell number, after which true diversity and Gini coefficients were computed with the tcR R package. The overlap coefficient, calculated on TCRB nucleotide sequences, was used to quantify repertoire sharing. Out-of-frame TCRB sequences from naive cells were analyzed as a proxy for the pre-selection repertoire. TCRdb obtained this table from immuneACCESS and retained in-frame rearrangements with V and J assigned. These tables miss some clones; where compared with another copy, unresolved V genes account for less than half of the shortfall, and the remainder is unexplained. The V and J calls and clone size come from that table; D and trimming were worked out from the DNA. The table for this sample lists hundreds of thousands of clones; roughly a sixth of them were counted only once. The ten largest clones capture about 0.097% of the sample.

Summary of the overall study and its limitations: Shorter templates might have been favored by PCR, but patient and control samples were amplified and corrected together, so both groups would have been affected equally by any skew. Because the HLA sub-analyses included only small numbers of individuals, any influence of HLA type on TCRB rearrangement was left unresolved. Because cDNA rather than genomic DNA was sequenced, highly expressing activated cells could have been over-represented, although no difference in activation and CD3 levels was found between groups. Naive, central memory and regulatory TCRB repertoires appeared to be more similar among patients than among healthy donors. A moderate but significant shortening of TCRB CDR3 length was observed in type 1 diabetes patients in all four CD4+ subsets. At VDJ recombination sites, patients with type 1 diabetes made fewer insertions and deleted more nucleotides, a pattern implying thymic rearrangement abnormalities.

The sample comprised naive CD4+ T cells from blood. The sample's cell subset or site label, decoded: true naive CD4+ T cells. The source of this sequence is a man between 18 and 35 years old in good health. The chain was built from TRBV18 and TRBJ1-5; a weak D assignment points to TRBD1 (5 bases agree). The CDR3 protein is CASSPQGRSNQPQHF. The nucleotide sequence reads TGTGCCAGCTCACCACAGGGGAGAAGCAATCAGCCCCAGCATTTT.